Below, 20 T cell receptor beta chains from the same sample are listed, as sequenced in a study of T cell responses to AZD1222 COVID-19 vaccine. Some clones are missing from TCRdb's copy, which holds only in-frame ones; the method was immunoSEQ multiplex PCR. The sample has approximately 190,000 clones; 85% to 95% are singletons. This specimen consisted of peripheral blood, obtained on day 0 of AZD1222 vaccination. The source of these receptors is an adult in good health.

The chain has TRBV7-2 and TRBJ1-4; TRBD1 aligns across 7 bases. The germline gives CDR1 SGHTA, CDR2 FQGNSA. This CDR3 comprises 15 residues. The V segment lost 2 bases and the J segment 8 bases; nucleotides outside the gene matches: 8. CDR3 nucleotides: TGTGCCAGCAGCTTAAAGACAGGGTGGGGGGAAAAACTGTTTTTT. This gives the protein CASSLKTGWGEKLFF. The full variable domain, completed using reference TRBV7-2 and TRBJ1-4, is GAGVSQSPSNKVTEKGKDVELRCDPISGHTALYWYRQSLGQGLEFLIYFQGNSAPDKSGLPSDRFSAERTGGSVSTLTIQRTQQEDSAVYLCASSLKTGWGEKLFFGSGTQLSVL.

The V gene is TRBV18, the J gene TRBJ1-1; D remains unclear. This CDR3 is built from 13 residues. V was pared by 6 bases and J by 2 bases, with 10 bases between. Germline V gene lookup returns CDR1 KGHSH and CDR2 LQKENI. CDR3 in DNA: TGTGCCAGCTCCCGGGGAGAAAACACTGAAGCTTTCTTT. It encodes CASSRGENTEAFF.

The rearrangement links TRBV2 to TRBJ2-2, with TRBD1 matching over 8 bases. The CDR3 loop spans 15 amino acids. Trimming removed 6 bases from V and 4 bases from J; junction bases left unmatched: 7. The V gene's germline CDR1 is SNHLY and CDR2 FYNNEI. The CDR3 DNA follows: TGTGCCAGCAGGAAAGACAGGGGTGGCACCGGGGAGCTGTTTTTT. This gives the protein CASRKDRGGTGELFF.

V and J are TRBV7-3 and TRBJ1-2, with D possibly matching TRBD1 (6 bases). The germline CDR1 and CDR2 sequences are SGHTA and FQGTGA. Trimming shortened V by 5 bases and J by 5 bases, and 21 bases separated the two germline ends. This CDR3 comprises 16 residues. The CDR3 DNA reads as TGTGCCAGCAGCCCCCAGGGGATGGGGATGCCATATGGCTACACCTTC. Translation gives CASSPQGMGMPYGYTF.

This clone was found once. J is TRBJ1-2 and V is TRBV5-1; 7 nucleotides line up with TRBD1. The trim removed 0 bases at V and 4 bases at J, leaving 6 bases unmatched. The length of the CDR3 is 15 residues. Germline V lookup: CDR1 SGHRS, CDR2 YFSETQ. CDR3 nucleotide sequence: TGCGCCAGCAGCTTGGGGGACAGTGCTTTCTATGGCTACACCTTC. This codes for CASSLGDSAFYGYTF.

The gene calls are TRBV20-1 and TRBJ2-5; D tentatively reads TRBD1 or TRBD2 (5 bases each). Germline V gene lookup returns CDR1 DFQATT and CDR2 SNEGSKA (reference sequence). Trimming took off 6 bases at V and 7 bases at J, with 12 bases between the two ends. CDR3 length equals 11 residues. CDR3 region: CSARDAWTQYF. The CDR3 bases are TGCAGTGCCCGGGACGCGTGGACCCAGTACTTC.

The J gene is TRBJ1-3, the V gene TRBV6-5, with TRBD1 matching 9 bases. The CDR3 is 15 amino acids. In germline, CDR1 is MNHEY, CDR2 SVGAGI. The ends lost 6 bases at V and 4 bases at J; junction bases unmatched: 7. The CDR3: CASSRQGVFGNTIYF. DNA of the CDR3: TGTGCCAGCAGCCGACAGGGGGTCTTCGGAAACACCATATATTTT.

This clone showed up just once. The rearrangement uses TRBV6-5 and TRBJ2-1, with D perhaps matching TRBD1 or TRBD2 (6 bases each). V shed 4 bases and J shed 5 bases, with 12 bases lying between them. Per germline, CDR1 MNHEY and CDR2 SVGAGI. There are 14 residues in the CDR3. CDR3 amino acids: CASSSRGANNEQFF. The CDR3 DNA reads TGTGCCAGCAGTTCGAGGGGGGCAAACAATGAGCAGTTCTTC.

The chain uses TRBV3-1 (or the pseudogene TRBV3-2) and TRBJ2-7; D call uncertain. The CDR3 is made up of 12 amino acids. Trimming cost V 5 bases and J 4 bases, with 9 bases left between them. Germline CDR1 reads LGHDT; CDR2 reads YNNKEL (reference sequence). Here the CDR3 reads CASSEGLYEQYF. CDR3 DNA sequence: TGTGCCAGCAGCGAAGGGTTATACGAGCAGTACTTC.

The rearrangement uses TRBV6-5 and TRBJ1-2, with D unclear. Trimming stripped 7 bases from V and 8 bases from J, with 11 bases between. The CDR3 totals 11 residues. Germline V gene data show CDR1 as MNHEY and CDR2 as SVGAGI. In nucleotides, the CDR3 is TGTGCCAGCATGACGGGGAAGGGCTACACCTTC. Translating it yields CASMTGKGYTF.

The V call is TRBV27, the J call TRBJ2-1; 12 positions agree with TRBD2. V lost 3 bases to trimming and J lost 10 bases; unmatched junction nucleotides: 4. The germline V gene encodes CDR1 MNHEY and CDR2 SMNVEV (reference sequence). The CDR3 has 14 amino acids. The CDR3 spells CASSFGLAGLEQFF. The CDR3 bases are TGTGCCAGCAGTTTTGGACTAGCGGGGCTAGAGCAGTTCTTC.

The chain employs TRBV5-1 and TRBJ1-3; 7 positions agree with TRBD1. Germline CDR1 and CDR2: SGHRS and YFSETQ. V lost 3 bases and J lost 2; bases outside the gene matches: 5. The CDR3 is made up of 15 amino acids. The CDR3 bases are TGCGCCAGCAGCTCCCGAGGGACAGCTGGAAACACCATATATTTT. Amino acids: CASSSRGTAGNTIYF.

The rearrangement links TRBV11-2 to TRBJ1-1; 7 positions agree with TRBD1. Germline V lookup: CDR1 SGHAT, CDR2 FQNNGV. The CDR3 covers 15 residues. J was trimmed by 0 bases and V by 5 bases; bases with no gene match: 6. Here the CDR3 reads CASSRAGTVNTEAFF. The CDR3 nucleotides read TGTGCCAGCAGCCGTGCCGGGACAGTGAACACTGAAGCTTTCTTT.

The rearrangement links TRBV3-1 (or the pseudogene TRBV3-2) to TRBJ1-1; TRBD1 aligns across 8 bases. After removal of 5 bases from V and 4 bases from J, the junction contained 3 bases not matched to a gene. The CDR3 has 13 amino acids. In germline, CDR1 is LGHDT, CDR2 YNNKEL (reference sequence). The CDR3: CASSNQGATEAFF. The CDR3 nucleotides read TGTGCCAGCAGCAATCAGGGGGCCACTGAAGCTTTCTTT.

This clone was found once. The chain carries TRBV12-5 and TRBJ1-1; D is uncertain. Germline assignment: CDR1 LGHNT and CDR2 FRNRAP. This CDR3 contains 12 residues. V gave up 3 bases and J gave up 5 bases, with 7 bases separating them. The DNA for the CDR3 is TGTGCTAGTGGTTTAGGGCAGACTGAAGCTTTCTTT. It is translated as CASGLGQTEAFF.

The chain links TRBV7-3 to TRBJ2-2, with D maybe TRBD2 (5 bases). The CDR3 loop spans 13 amino acids. Per the germline V gene, CDR1 is SGHTA and CDR2 is FQGTGA. Between the trimmed V and J ends, which lost 5 bases and 6 bases, there was a span of 10 bases. Here the CDR3 DNA reads TGTGCCAGCAGCCCTCAACTAGCCGGGGAGCTGTTTTTT. It codes for CASSPQLAGELFF.

V usage is TRBV9 and J usage is TRBJ2-1; D is unresolved. The CDR3 contains 15 residues. Trimming shortened V by 4 bases and J by 9 bases, and 20 bases separated the two germline ends. Germline V gene data show CDR1 as SGDLS and CDR2 as YYNGEE. The CDR3 nucleotides are TGTGCCAGCAGCCCCCGCGGACCGCAGACAAGTGAGCAGTTCTTC. This gives the protein CASSPRGPQTSEQFF.

The chain employs TRBV2 and TRBJ2-2, with 9 bases lining up with TRBD1. The germline V gene encodes CDR1 SNHLY and CDR2 FYNNEI. The junction had 12 bases not matched to a gene; V was cut back by 11 bases and J by 5 bases. This CDR3 spans 15 amino acids. CDR3 sequence (DNA): TGTGCCGGCGGGGGACAGGGTGTTTGGACCGGGGAGCTGTTTTTT. It is translated as CAGGGQGVWTGELFF.

This chain links TRBV5-1 with TRBJ2-7; the D call may be TRBD1 or TRBD2 (5 bases each). Germline V gene lookup returns CDR1 SGHRS and CDR2 YFSETQ. This CDR3 region has 16 residues. The V end lost 0 bases, the J end lost 3 bases, and 16 bases lay between the germline ends. CDR3 loop: CASSLDGTASHYEQYF. CDR3 nucleotides: TGCGCCAGCAGCTTGGACGGGACCGCCTCCCACTACGAGCAGTACTTC.

In its sample, this clone was seen once. The rearrangement joins TRBV18 to TRBJ1-3; maybe TRBD1 (6 bases). The CDR3 totals 15 residues. The germline V gene encodes CDR1 KGHSH and CDR2 LQKENI. Trimming stripped 4 bases from V and 2 bases from J, with 12 bases between. CDR3 DNA sequence: TGTGCCAGCTCACGGGGGGCAGAAGCTGGAAACACCATATATTTT. Translating it yields CASSRGAEAGNTIYF.